The source of this TCR beta chain is a study of blood T cell repertoires in COVID-19. About the study: Samples taken during acute and convalescent COVID-19 were collected in the United States, Italy and Spain. In each case, the material was cDNA or gDNA derived from T cells, B-cell-depleted T cells, or PBMCs.

Trimming removed 6 bases at V and 3 bases at J, with 14 bases between. Per germline, CDR1 SGHTA and CDR2 FQGTGA. The CDR3 contains 14 residues. In the study's own analysis: For nucleated cells, counts were estimated from reference gene primer amplification. Profiled with immunoSEQ multiplex PCR; TCRdb holds only in-frame clones, not every one. That table is the source of V, J and clone size, and D and trimming were worked out from the DNA. The sample includes approximately 70,000 clones, 65% to 85% seen only once; the top ten take about 4.3%. This TCR was recovered from a woman in her sixties or seventies with acute or convalescent COVID-19. Specimen: peripheral blood. This chain uses TRBV7-3 with TRBJ1-1, with D possibly being TRBD1 (6 bases). The CDR3 bases are TGTGCCAGCAGGGTACAGGGATCGGACACTGAAGCTTTCTTT. This codes for CASRVQGSDTEAFF.